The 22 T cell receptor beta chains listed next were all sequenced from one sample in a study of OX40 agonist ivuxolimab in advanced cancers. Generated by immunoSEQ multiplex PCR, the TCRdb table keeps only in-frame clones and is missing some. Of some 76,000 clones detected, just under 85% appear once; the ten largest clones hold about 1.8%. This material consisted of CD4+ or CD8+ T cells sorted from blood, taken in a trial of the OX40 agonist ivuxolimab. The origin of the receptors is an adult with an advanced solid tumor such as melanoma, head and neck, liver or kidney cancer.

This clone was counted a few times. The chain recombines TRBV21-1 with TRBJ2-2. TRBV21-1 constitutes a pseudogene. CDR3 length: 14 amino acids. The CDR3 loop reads CASGTPTSTGELFF. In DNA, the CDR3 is TGTGCCAGCGGAACCCCAACAAGCACCGGGGAGCTGTTTTTT.

CDR3 bases: TGTGCCAGCAGCTTTAGGCCTTTCACTGAAGCTTTCTTT. Translated, it gives CASSFRPFTEAFF. This chain joins TRBV7-2 and TRBJ1-1; no clear D. The CDR3 runs to 13 residues. Germline V gene sequence: CDR1 SGHTA, CDR2 FQGNSA. With 3 bases removed from V and 4 bases from J, the gap between germline ends came to 9 bases.

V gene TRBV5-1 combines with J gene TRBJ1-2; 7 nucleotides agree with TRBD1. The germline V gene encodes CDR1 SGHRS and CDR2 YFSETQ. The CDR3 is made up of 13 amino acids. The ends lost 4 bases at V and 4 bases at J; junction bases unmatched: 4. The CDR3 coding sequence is TGCGCCAGCAGCCCCAGGGGGGGCTATGGCTACACCTTC. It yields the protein CASSPRGGYGYTF.

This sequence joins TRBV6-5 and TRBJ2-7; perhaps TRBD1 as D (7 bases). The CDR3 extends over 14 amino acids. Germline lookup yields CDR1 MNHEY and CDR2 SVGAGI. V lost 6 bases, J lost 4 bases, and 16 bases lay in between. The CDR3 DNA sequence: TGTGCCAGCAGGCAGACAGGGAGGTCGTACGAGCAGTACTTC. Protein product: CASRQTGRSYEQYF.

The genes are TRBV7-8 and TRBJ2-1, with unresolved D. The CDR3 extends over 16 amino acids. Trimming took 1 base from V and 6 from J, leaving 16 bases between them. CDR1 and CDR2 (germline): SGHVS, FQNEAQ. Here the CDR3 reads CASSLVQVQASNEQFF. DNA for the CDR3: TGTGCCAGCAGCTTAGTTCAGGTTCAGGCGAGCAATGAGCAGTTCTTC.

The CDR3 protein is CASSITSVGSYEQYF. CDR3 in DNA: TGTGCCAGTAGTATAACTAGCGTGGGCTCCTACGAGCAGTACTTC. V usage is TRBV19 and J usage is TRBJ2-7; 7 nucleotides agree with TRBD2. Germline trimming cut 2 bases from V and 0 bases from J; bases unmatched to any gene: 4. CDR3 length: 15 residues. Germline lookup yields CDR1 LNHDA and CDR2 SQIVND (reference sequence).

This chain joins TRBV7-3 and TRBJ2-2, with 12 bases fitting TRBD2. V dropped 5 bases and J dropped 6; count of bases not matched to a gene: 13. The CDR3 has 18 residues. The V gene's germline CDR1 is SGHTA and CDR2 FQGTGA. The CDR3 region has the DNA TGTGCCAGCAGCGCAAACCAGAGACTAGCGGGAGATTCCGGGGAGCTGTTTTTT. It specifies CASSANQRLAGDSGELFF.

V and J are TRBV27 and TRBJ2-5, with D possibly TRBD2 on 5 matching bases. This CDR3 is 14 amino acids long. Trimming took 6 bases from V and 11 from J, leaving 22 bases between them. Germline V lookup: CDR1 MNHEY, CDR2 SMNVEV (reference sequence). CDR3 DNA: TGTGCCAGCAGCCGAGGAGGTGAAGGCAGGAGACAGTACTTC. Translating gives CASSRGGEGRRQYF.

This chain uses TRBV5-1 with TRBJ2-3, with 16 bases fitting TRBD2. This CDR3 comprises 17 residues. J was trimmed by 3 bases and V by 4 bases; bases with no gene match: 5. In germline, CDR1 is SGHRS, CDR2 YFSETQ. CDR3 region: CASSRGLAGGPTDTQYF. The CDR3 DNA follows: TGCGCCAGCAGCCGGGGACTAGCGGGAGGGCCTACAGATACGCAGTATTTT.

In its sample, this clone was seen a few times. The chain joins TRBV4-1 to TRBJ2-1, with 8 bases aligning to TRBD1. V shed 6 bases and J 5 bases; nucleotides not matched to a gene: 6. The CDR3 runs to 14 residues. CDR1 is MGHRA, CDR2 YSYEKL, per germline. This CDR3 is CASSGQGGHNEQFF. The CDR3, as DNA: TGCGCCAGCAGTGGACAGGGTGGTCACAATGAGCAGTTCTTC.

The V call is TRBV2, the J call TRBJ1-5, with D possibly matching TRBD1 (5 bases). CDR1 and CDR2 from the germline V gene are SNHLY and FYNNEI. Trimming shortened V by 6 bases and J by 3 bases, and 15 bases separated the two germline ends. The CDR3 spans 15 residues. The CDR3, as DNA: TGTGCCAGCAGCGGGGGTATAGGGGACAATCAGCCCCAGCATTTT. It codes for CASSGGIGDNQPQHF.

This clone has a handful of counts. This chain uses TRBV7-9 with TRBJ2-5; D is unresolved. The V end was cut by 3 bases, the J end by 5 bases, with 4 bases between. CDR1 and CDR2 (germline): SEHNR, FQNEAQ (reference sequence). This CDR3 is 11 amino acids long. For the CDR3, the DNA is TGTGCCAGCAGCTTCACCGAGACCCAGTACTTC. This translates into CASSFTETQYF.

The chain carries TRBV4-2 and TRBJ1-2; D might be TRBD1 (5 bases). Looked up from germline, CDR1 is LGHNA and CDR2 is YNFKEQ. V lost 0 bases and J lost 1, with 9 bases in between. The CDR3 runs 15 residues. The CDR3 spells CASSQEGDLNYGYTF. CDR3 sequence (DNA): TGTGCCAGCAGCCAAGAGGGGGACCTTAACTATGGCTACACCTTC.

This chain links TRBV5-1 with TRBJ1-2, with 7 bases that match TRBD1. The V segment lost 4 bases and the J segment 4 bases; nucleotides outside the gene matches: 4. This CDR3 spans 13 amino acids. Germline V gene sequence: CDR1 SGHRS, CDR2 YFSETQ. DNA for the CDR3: TGCGCCAGCAGCCCCGGACAGGCCTATGGCTACACCTTC. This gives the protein CASSPGQAYGYTF.

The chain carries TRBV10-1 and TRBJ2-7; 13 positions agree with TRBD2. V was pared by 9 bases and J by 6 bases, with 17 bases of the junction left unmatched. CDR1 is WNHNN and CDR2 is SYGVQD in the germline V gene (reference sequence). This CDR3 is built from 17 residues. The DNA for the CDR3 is TGCGCCAGTTACCCCACTAGCGGGAGGGCCCATGAGGGCGAGCAGTACTTC. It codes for CASYPTSGRAHEGEQYF.

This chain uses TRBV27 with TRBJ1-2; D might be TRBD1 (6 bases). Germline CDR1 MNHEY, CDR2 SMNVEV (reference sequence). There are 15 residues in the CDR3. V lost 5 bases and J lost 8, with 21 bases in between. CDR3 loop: CASSPLHAGVGGYTF. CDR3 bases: TGTGCCAGCAGTCCACTTCACGCAGGGGTGGGGGGCTACACCTTC.

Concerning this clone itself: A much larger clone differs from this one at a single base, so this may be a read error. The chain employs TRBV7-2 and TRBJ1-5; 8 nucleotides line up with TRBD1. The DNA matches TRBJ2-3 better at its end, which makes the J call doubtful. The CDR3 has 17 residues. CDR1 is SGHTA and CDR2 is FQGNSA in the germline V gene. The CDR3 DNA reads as TGTGCCAGCAGCTCCTTTGCCCCTGCAGGGGGCAATCAGCCCCAGTATTTT. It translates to CASSSFAPAGGNQPQYF.

DNA for the CDR3: TGTGCCAGCAGTGAACTTTCGTGGACAGGATCAAGAGCGAAGACCCAGTACTTC. Encoded protein: CASSELSWTGSRAKTQYF. The gene calls are TRBV2 and TRBJ2-5; 7 bases align to TRBD1. V was clipped by 2 bases and J by 6 bases; unmatched bases: 18. The CDR3 length is 18 residues. The germline gives CDR1 SNHLY, CDR2 FYNNEI.

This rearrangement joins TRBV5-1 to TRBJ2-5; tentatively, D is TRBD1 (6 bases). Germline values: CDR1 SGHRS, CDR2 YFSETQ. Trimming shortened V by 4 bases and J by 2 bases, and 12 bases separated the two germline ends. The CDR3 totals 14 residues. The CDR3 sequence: CASSVYRVQETQYF. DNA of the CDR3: TGCGCCAGCAGCGTTTACAGGGTGCAAGAGACCCAGTACTTC.

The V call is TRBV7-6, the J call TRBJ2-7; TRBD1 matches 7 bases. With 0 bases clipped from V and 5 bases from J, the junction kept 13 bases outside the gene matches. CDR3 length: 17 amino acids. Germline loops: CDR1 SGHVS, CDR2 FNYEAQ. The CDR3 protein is CASSLAPPRGGTNEQYF. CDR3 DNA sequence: TGTGCCAGCAGCTTAGCACCCCCTAGAGGGGGCACAAACGAGCAGTACTTC.

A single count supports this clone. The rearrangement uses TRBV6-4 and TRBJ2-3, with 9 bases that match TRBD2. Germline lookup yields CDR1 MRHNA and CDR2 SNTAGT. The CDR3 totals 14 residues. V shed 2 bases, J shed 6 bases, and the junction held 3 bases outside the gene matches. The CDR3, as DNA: TGTGCCAGCAGTGACGCGGGAGGGCCCGATACGCAGTATTTT. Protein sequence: CASSDAGGPDTQYF.

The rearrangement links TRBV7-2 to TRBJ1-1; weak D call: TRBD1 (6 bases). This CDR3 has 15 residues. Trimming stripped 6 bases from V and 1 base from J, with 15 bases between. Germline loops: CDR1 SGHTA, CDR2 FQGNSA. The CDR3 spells CASRKGAGANTEAFF. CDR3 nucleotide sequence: TGTGCCAGCAGAAAAGGGGCAGGGGCGAACACTGAAGCTTTCTTT.